This entry is about one T cell receptor beta chain. Its specificity is not known. CDR3 size: 12 residues. The germline V gene has CDR1 ENHRY and CDR2 SYGVKD. Trimming stripped 7 bases from V and 3 bases from J, with 9 bases between. Exclusion covered patients with other autoimmune diseases or uncontrolled infections (as well as pregnancy or lactation). These data originate in a study of Graves' ophthalmopathy and Graves' hyperthyroidism. Study observations and caveats: Detected in blood as well were most expanded thyroid clonotypes with frequency above 0.001. Distinction of ophthalmopathy from stable hyperthyroidism by a 13-signature model reached over 85% sensitivity and just under 84% specificity. The model forecast ophthalmopathy progression, reaching 70.59% sensitivity and approximately 79% specificity.

RNA transcripts provided the template for amplifying TCR beta CDR3 regions. Second-round multiplex PCR followed a first-round RT-PCR using HTBI primers. From the multiplex PCR reads, TCRdb called clonotypes with MiXCR, one entry per CDR3 protein. Of about 550,000 distinct CDR3 sequences listed, about two fifths are singletons. Sequenced input: peripheral blood or thyroid tissue (not recorded which). The chain is built from TRBV10-3 and TRBJ2-5; no clear D gene. The clonotype was recovered from an adult man with Graves' hyperthyroidism. The CDR3 DNA follows: TGTGCCATCAAGGACCTGAAAGAGACCCAGTACTTC. It translates to CAIKDLKETQYF.